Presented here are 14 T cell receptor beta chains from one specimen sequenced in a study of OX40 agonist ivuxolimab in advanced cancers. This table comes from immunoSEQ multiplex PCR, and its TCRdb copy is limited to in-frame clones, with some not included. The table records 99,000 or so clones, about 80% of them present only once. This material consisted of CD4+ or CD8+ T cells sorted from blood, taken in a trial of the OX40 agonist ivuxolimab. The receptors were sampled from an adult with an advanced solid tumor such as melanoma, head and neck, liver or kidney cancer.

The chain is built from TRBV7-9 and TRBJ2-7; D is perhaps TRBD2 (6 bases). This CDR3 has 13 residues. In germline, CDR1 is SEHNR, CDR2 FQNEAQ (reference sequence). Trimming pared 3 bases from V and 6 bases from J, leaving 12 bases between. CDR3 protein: CASSFKRESEQYF. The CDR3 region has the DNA TGTGCCAGCAGCTTTAAACGGGAGTCCGAGCAGTACTTC.

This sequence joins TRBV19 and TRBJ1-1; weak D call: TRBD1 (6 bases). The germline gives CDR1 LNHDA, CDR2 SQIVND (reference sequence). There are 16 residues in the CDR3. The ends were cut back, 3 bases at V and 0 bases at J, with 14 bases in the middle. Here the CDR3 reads CASSIGWGALNTEAFF. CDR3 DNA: TGTGCCAGTAGTATCGGCTGGGGGGCCCTGAACACTGAAGCTTTCTTT.

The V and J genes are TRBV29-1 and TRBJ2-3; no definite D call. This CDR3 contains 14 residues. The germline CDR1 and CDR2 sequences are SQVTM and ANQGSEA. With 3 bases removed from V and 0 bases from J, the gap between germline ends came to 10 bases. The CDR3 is CSVDGSVSTDTQYF. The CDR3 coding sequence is TGCAGCGTTGATGGGTCAGTCAGCACAGATACGCAGTATTTT.

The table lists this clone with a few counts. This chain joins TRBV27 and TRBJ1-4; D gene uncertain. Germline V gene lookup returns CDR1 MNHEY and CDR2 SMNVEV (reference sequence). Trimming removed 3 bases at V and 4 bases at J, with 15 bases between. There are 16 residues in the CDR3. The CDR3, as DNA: TGTGCCAGCAGTTTCCTCAGTGCCAGTCGTAATGAAAAACTGTTTTTT. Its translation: CASSFLSASRNEKLFF. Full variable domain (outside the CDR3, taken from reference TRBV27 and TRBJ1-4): EAQVTQNPRYLITVTGKKLTVTCSQNMNHEYMSWYRQDPGLGLRQIYYSMNVEVTDKGDVPEGYKVSRKEKRNFPLILESPSPNQTSLYFCASSFLSASRNEKLFFGSGTQLSVL.

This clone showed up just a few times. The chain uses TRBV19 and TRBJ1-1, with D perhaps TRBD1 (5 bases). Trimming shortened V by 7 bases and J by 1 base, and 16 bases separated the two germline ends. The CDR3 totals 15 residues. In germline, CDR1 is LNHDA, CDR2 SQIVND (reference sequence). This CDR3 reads CASTWYRGPNTEAFF. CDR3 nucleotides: TGTGCCAGTACGTGGTATCGGGGCCCGAACACTGAAGCTTTCTTT.

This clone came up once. Here the CDR3 reads CASSLSGGKINNEQFF. In nucleotides, the CDR3 is TGTGCCAGCAGCTTAAGCGGGGGGAAAATCAACAATGAGCAGTTCTTC. The rearrangement links TRBV11-2 to TRBJ2-1; TRBD2 aligns across 9 bases. Unmatched junction bases numbered 7, after V lost 2 bases and J lost 5 bases. The germline V gene has CDR1 SGHAT and CDR2 FQNNGV. The CDR3 length is 16 residues.

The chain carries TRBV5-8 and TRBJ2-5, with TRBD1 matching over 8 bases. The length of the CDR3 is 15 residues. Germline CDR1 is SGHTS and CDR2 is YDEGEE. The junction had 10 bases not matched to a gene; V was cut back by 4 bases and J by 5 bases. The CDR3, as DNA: TGTGCCAGCAGCGTCAGACAGGGGAACAGGGAGACCCAGTACTTC. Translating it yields CASSVRQGNRETQYF.

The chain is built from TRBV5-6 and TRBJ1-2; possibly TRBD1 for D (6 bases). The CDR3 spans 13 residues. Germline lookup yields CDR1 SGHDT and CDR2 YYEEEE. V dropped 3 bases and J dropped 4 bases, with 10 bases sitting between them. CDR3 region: CASSSPGVYGYTF. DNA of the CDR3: TGTGCCAGCAGCTCCCCAGGGGTCTATGGCTACACCTTC.

The CDR3: CASSMIPGTAYEQYF. CDR3 nucleotides: TGTGCCAGTAGTATGATCCCCGGGACAGCCTACGAGCAGTACTTC. V usage is TRBV19 and J usage is TRBJ2-7; 7 bases map to TRBD1. The CDR3 loop spans 15 amino acids. V lost 3 bases, J lost 2 bases, and 7 bases stayed unmatched. Germline CDR1 LNHDA, CDR2 SQIVND (reference sequence).

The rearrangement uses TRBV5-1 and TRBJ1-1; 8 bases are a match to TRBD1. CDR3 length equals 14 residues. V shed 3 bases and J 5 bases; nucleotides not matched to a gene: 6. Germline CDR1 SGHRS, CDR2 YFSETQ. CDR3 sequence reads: CASSSRTGRTEAFF. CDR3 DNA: TGCGCCAGCAGCTCCCGGACAGGGCGGACTGAAGCTTTCTTT.

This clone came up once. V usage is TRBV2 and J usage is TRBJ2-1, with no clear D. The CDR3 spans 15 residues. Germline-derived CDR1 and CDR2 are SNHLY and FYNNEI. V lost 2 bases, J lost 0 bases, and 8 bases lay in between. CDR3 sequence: CASSERGGSYNEQFF. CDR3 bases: TGTGCCAGCAGTGAACGCGGCGGCTCCTACAATGAGCAGTTCTTC. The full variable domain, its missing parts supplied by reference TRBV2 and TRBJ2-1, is EPEVTQTPSHQVTQMGQEVILRCVPISNHLYFYWYRQILGQKVEFLVSFYNNEISEKSEIFDDQFSVERPDGSNFTLKIRSTKLEDSAMYFCASSERGGSYNEQFFGPGTRLTVL.

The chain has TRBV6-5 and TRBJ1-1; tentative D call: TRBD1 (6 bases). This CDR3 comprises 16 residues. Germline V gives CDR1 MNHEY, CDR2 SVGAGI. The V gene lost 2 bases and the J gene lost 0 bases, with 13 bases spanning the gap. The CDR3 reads CASSYGFRGMNTEAFF. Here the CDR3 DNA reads TGTGCCAGCAGTTACGGGTTCAGGGGCATGAACACTGAAGCTTTCTTT.

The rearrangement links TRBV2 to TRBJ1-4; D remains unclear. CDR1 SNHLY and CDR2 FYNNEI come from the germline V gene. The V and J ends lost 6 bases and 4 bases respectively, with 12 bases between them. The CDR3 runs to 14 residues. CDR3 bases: TGTGCCAGCAGCTTCCGGACGGTTAATGAAAAACTGTTTTTT. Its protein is CASSFRTVNEKLFF.

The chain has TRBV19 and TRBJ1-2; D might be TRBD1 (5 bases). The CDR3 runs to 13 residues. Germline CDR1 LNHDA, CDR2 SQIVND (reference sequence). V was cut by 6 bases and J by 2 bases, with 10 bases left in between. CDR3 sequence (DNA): TGTGCCAGTAGGGACAACTCCAACTATGGCTACACCTTC. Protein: CASRDNSNYGYTF.